A selection of T cell receptor beta chains follows, all from one sample in a study of neoadjuvant anti-PD-1 for oral cavity cancer. Repertoires were generated with immunoSEQ multiplex PCR, while TCRdb's copy carries only in-frame clones and drops some. The data contain 55,000 to 80,000 clones, roughly nine tenths of them seen just once; the ten biggest clones take up around 2.6%. The sample was PBMCs, taken after nivolumab (anti-PD-1) treatment. The source is a person between 40 and 85 years old with oral cavity squamous cell carcinoma. Both conserved end residues are part of each CDR3.

v_call	j_call	cdr3_aa
TRBV5-1	TRBJ1-2	CASSLEQGAISGYTF
TRBV18	TRBJ2-1	CASSHGLAEVNEQFF
TRBV6-5	TRBJ1-3	CASSPLHSGNTIYF
TRBV25-1	TRBJ2-1	CASSESGLAGGFGNEQFF
TRBV5-1	TRBJ1-5	CASSLVGGLHQPQHF
TRBV29-1	TRBJ1-1	CSVAWGDTEAFF
TRBV2	TRBJ2-3	CATGGSGDVSDTQYF
TRBV14	TRBJ2-1	CASSQVQTSGIPNEQFF
TRBV19	TRBJ1-3	CASSIRATIYF
TRBV4-2	TRBJ2-3	CASSQGGLAGSTDTQYF
TRBV5-1	TRBJ2-4	CASSLAGTTKNIQYF
TRBV11-2	TRBJ2-1	CASSLGTSGRGSFEQFF
TRBV21-1	TRBJ1-2	CASSKARDRGKSNYGYTF
TRBV2	TRBJ2-5	CASRRRGGGETQYF
TRBV19	TRBJ1-1	CASRDRASEAFF
TRBV7-6	TRBJ1-1	CASSLTTGVGMNTEAFF
TRBV30	TRBJ2-1	CAWSVTGRDEQFF
TRBV27	TRBJ2-1	CASSLQGSYNEQFF
TRBV12-5	TRBJ1-2	CASGYFPGLNGYTF
TRBV6-6	TRBJ1-1	CASSPRSTEAFF
TRBV28	TRBJ1-5	CASSLYSLGQPQHF
TRBV4-1	TRBJ2-6	CASSRTTSGANVLTF
TRBV5-1	TRBJ2-2	CASSLATANTGELFF